The 29 T cell receptor beta chains below come from one sample, sequenced in a study of T cells in Graves' hyperthyroidism and ophthalmopathy. Authors of the study amplified TCR beta CDR3 regions from RNA transcripts. HTBI primers were used for first-round RT-PCR of the TCR CDR3. In TCRdb, the multiplex PCR reads were re-called with MiXCR into one record per CDR3 protein. The table shows hundreds of thousands of distinct CDR3 sequences, with 15% to 20% occurring only once. Sequencing used blood. The receptors come from a woman between 18 and 30 years old with Graves' hyperthyroidism.

This clonotype was seen at least ten times. The chain is built from TRBV19 and TRBJ1-5; D is unresolved. V was trimmed by 11 bases and J by 3 bases, leaving 8 bases between them. This CDR3 has 11 amino acids. The V gene's germline CDR1 is LNHDA and CDR2 SQIVND (reference sequence). CDR3: CASGINQPQHF. CDR3 bases: TGTGCCTCCGGGATCAATCAGCCCCAGCATTTT. The full variable domain, completed using reference TRBV19 and TRBJ1-5, is DGGITQSPKYLFRKEGQNVTLSCEQNLNHDAMYWYRQDPGQGLRLIYYSQIVNDFQKGDIAEGYSVSREKKESFPLTVTSAQKNPTAFYLCASGINQPQHFGDGTRLSIL.

This clonotype has ten or more counts. The genes are TRBV14 and TRBJ1-3; D uncertain. V lost 8 bases to trimming and J lost 8 bases, with 13 bases between them. This CDR3 is built from 12 residues. Germline values: CDR1 SGHDN, CDR2 FVKESK. The chain's CDR3 is CASPREHDTIYF. Here the CDR3 DNA reads TGTGCCAGCCCTCGTGAGCACGACACCATATATTTT.

The chain couples TRBV15 to TRBJ2-7; tentative D call: TRBD1 (5 bases). With 8 bases removed from V and 7 bases from J, the gap between germline ends came to 21 bases. Germline V gene sequence: CDR1 LNHNV, CDR2 YYDKDF (reference sequence). The CDR3 is 14 amino acids. In DNA, the CDR3 is TGTGCCACCCTACCCTATCAGGGTTCGAGGGAGCAGTACTTC. This codes for CATLPYQGSREQYF.

This clonotype was seen repeatedly, ten times or more. The rearrangement uses TRBV11-2 and TRBJ2-7, with D perhaps assigned TRBD1 or TRBD2 (8 bases each). CDR1 and CDR2 (germline): SGHAT, FQNNGV. CDR3 length: 17 residues. V lost 3 bases, J lost 4 bases, and 22 bases lay in between. The chain's CDR3 is CASSLPGGDRTRYEQYF. The CDR3 DNA is TGTGCCAGCAGCTTGCCGGGGGGGGACAGGACACGATACGAGCAGTACTTC.

This clonotype was recorded at least ten times. This chain connects TRBV28 to TRBJ2-7; 9 nucleotides agree with TRBD1. The CDR3 length is 15 residues. The germline CDR1 and CDR2 sequences are MDHEN and SYDVKM. V dropped 4 bases and J dropped 7; count of bases not matched to a gene: 11. CDR3 coding DNA: TGTGCCAGCAGTTCCCTGGGACAGGGCCCTTGGGAGCAGTACTTC. It encodes CASSSLGQGPWEQYF.

This clonotype was detected many times. This chain connects TRBV12-3 or TRBV12-4 to TRBJ2-2, with 7 bases matching TRBD1. The CDR3 consists of 15 residues. J was trimmed by 1 base and V by 4 bases; bases with no gene match: 3. The CDR3 protein is CASSYRDRNTGELFF. CDR3 coding DNA: TGTGCCAGCAGTTACCGGGACAGGAACACCGGGGAGCTGTTTTTT.

Note on this clonotype: A read error may explain this, as a much larger clone is one base away. The J gene is TRBJ1-2, the V gene TRBV29-1; no clear D gene. Germline-derived CDR1 and CDR2 are SQVTM and ANQGSEA. The CDR3 is made up of 11 amino acids. This chain's CDR3 is CSVEGAVGHTF. CDR3 in DNA: TGCAGCGTTGAAGGTGCGGTTGGCCACACCTTC.

This clonotype was detected many times. This rearrangement joins TRBV12-3 or TRBV12-4 to TRBJ2-2; unclear D gene. V gave up 5 bases and J gave up 5 bases, with 12 bases separating them. The CDR3 has 14 residues. CDR3 sequence (DNA): TGTGCCAGCAGTCGCCAGCTGGGAACCGGGGAGCTGTTTTTT. Protein product: CASSRQLGTGELFF.

This clonotype was recorded at least ten times. The genes are TRBV12-3 or TRBV12-4 and TRBJ1-2, with D hard to call. Trimming cost V 2 bases and J 8 bases, with 6 bases left between them. This CDR3 is built from 11 residues. The CDR3 DNA reads as TGTGCCAGCAGTTTAATGGGGGGCTACACCTTC. This encodes CASSLMGGYTF.

This clonotype was counted at least ten times. J is TRBJ2-2 and V is TRBV5-1; possible D gene TRBD2, 5 bases. This CDR3 is built from 16 residues. V was clipped by 9 bases and J by 1 base, with 19 bases between them. Germline V lookup: CDR1 SGHRS, CDR2 YFSETQ. CDR3 in amino acids: CATRKTYGENTGELFF. CDR3 bases: TGCGCCACCAGAAAAACCTACGGGGAGAACACCGGGGAGCTGTTTTTT. The full variable domain, completed using reference TRBV5-1 and TRBJ2-2, is KAGVTQTPRYLIKTRGQQVTLSCSPISGHRSVSWYQQTPGQGLQFLFEYFSETQRNKGNFPGRFSGRQFSNSRSEMNVSTLELGDSALYLCATRKTYGENTGELFFGEGSRLTVL.

This clonotype was observed at least ten times. This rearrangement joins TRBV7-3 to TRBJ2-3; D may match TRBD1 or TRBD2 (6 bases each). The germline V and J ends were trimmed by 5 bases and 4 bases, with 16 bases remaining between them. The germline CDR1 and CDR2 sequences are SGHTA and FQGTGA. This CDR3 is 15 amino acids long. The CDR3 coding sequence is TGTGCCAGCAGCCCGTTCGGGGGCTCCTCAGATACGCAGTATTTT. This sequence encodes CASSPFGGSSDTQYF.

This clonotype was seen repeatedly, ten times or more. This chain joins TRBV20-1 and TRBJ2-7, with D possibly matching TRBD1 (6 bases). Trimming shortened V by 5 bases and J by 0 bases, and 11 bases separated the two germline ends. The CDR3 consists of 13 residues. The germline gives CDR1 DFQATT, CDR2 SNEGSKA (reference sequence). The CDR3 nucleotides are TGCAGTGCTCAGGGGCCCAGCTCCTACGAGCAGTACTTC. This codes for CSAQGPSSYEQYF.

The chain combines TRBV11-2 with TRBJ2-5; D gene uncertain. CDR1 SGHAT and CDR2 FQNNGV come from the germline V gene. The V gene lost 0 bases and the J gene lost 2 bases, with 10 bases spanning the gap. The CDR3 covers 15 residues. This chain's CDR3 is CASSLEWQDQETQYF. The CDR3 coding sequence is TGTGCCAGCAGCTTAGAGTGGCAAGATCAAGAGACCCAGTACTTC. Drawing the rest from reference TRBV11-2 and TRBJ2-5, the complete variable domain is EAGVAQSPRYKIIEKRQSVAFWCNPISGHATLYWYQQILGQGPKLLIQFQNNGVVDDSQLPKDRFSAERLKGVDSTLKIQPAKLEDSAVYLCASSLEWQDQETQYFGPGTRLLVL.

The chain recombines TRBV18 with TRBJ2-3; possibly TRBD2 for D (5 bases). Deletions cut 3 bases from V and 1 base from J, with 11 bases between. Germline-derived CDR1 and CDR2 are KGHSH and LQKENI. The CDR3 is 15 amino acids. The CDR3 is CASSPWAAGTDTQYF. In DNA form, the CDR3 reads TGTGCCAGCTCACCGTGGGCAGCGGGCACAGATACGCAGTATTTT.

This clonotype was recorded at least ten times. The CDR3 region is CASSPREGTNTGELFF. The CDR3 DNA reads TGTGCCAGCAGCCCTCGGGAGGGGACGAACACCGGGGAGCTGTTTTTT. J is TRBJ2-2 and V is TRBV13, with 8 positions matching TRBD2. The germline CDR1 and CDR2 sequences are PRHDT and FYEKMQ (reference sequence). V shed 5 bases and J 0 bases; nucleotides not matched to a gene: 5. This CDR3 is built from 16 residues.

This clonotype occurred many times. The rearrangement links TRBV20-1 to TRBJ2-7, with TRBD1 matching over 8 bases. The CDR3 has 13 residues. V was pared by 5 bases and J by 3 bases, with 6 bases of the junction left unmatched. Germline assignment: CDR1 DFQATT and CDR2 SNEGSKA (reference sequence). CDR3 in amino acids: CSAPQDRDYEQYF. Written as DNA, the CDR3 is TGCAGTGCTCCACAGGACAGGGACTACGAGCAGTACTTC.

This clonotype showed up many times. The J gene is TRBJ2-7, the V gene TRBV6-5, with D possibly TRBD1 on 5 matching bases. Germline values: CDR1 MNHEY, CDR2 SVGAGI. The V and J ends lost 2 bases and 7 bases respectively, with 9 bases between them. The length of the CDR3 is 12 residues. The CDR3 region is CASSYGHSEQYF. CDR3 coding DNA: TGTGCCAGCAGTTACGGACATTCTGAGCAGTACTTC.

In this sample, this clonotype turned up a few times. Being one base from a much bigger clone, this may be a read error. The chain has TRBV7-9 and TRBJ1-1; a weak D match, TRBD1 (5 bases). The length of the CDR3 is 14 residues. CDR1 and CDR2 (germline): SEHNR, FQNEAQ (reference sequence). CDR3 sequence reads: CASSLARGSAEACF. The CDR3 DNA reads TGTGCCAGCAGCTTAGCACGGGGCTCCGCTGAAGCTTGCTTT.

This clonotype was picked up many times. V and J are TRBV4-2 and TRBJ2-7; 7 bases fit TRBD1. Germline V gene lookup returns CDR1 LGHNA and CDR2 YNFKEQ. After removal of 1 base from V and 4 bases from J, the junction contained 10 bases not matched to a gene. There are 16 residues in the CDR3. The CDR3: CASSQVFGDSDYEQYF. CDR3 DNA: TGTGCCAGCAGCCAAGTTTTTGGGGACAGCGATTACGAGCAGTACTTC.

Ten or more counts support this clonotype. The chain carries TRBV11-1 and TRBJ1-1; D is perhaps TRBD1 (6 bases). Germline V CDR1 and CDR2: SGHAT, FQDESV (reference sequence). Trimming removed 6 bases at V and 10 bases at J, with 27 bases between. The CDR3 length is 16 residues. The CDR3 nucleotides read TGTGCCAGCAGTTCCTTGGGAATGGCAGGGGATCTTCGAGCTTTCTTT. Its protein is CASSSLGMAGDLRAFF.

This clonotype was observed many times. V gene TRBV20-1 combines with J gene TRBJ2-7; no definite D call. The V end lost 2 bases, the J end lost 3 bases, and 8 bases lay between the germline ends. Germline CDR1 DFQATT, CDR2 SNEGSKA (reference sequence). The length of the CDR3 is 12 residues. The DNA for the CDR3 is TGCAGTGCTAGACTACCTGACTACGAGCAGTACTTC. Translating gives CSARLPDYEQYF.

This clonotype was counted ten times or more. The genes are TRBV6-1 and TRBJ2-5; D remains unclear. The CDR3 covers 12 residues. The V end was cut by 4 bases, the J end by 5 bases, with 8 bases between. Per the germline V gene, CDR1 is MNHNS and CDR2 is SASEGT. CDR3 nucleotide sequence: TGTGCCAGCAGTGCTGGTTTGGAGACCCAGTACTTC. This gives the protein CASSAGLETQYF.

This chain uses TRBV12-3 or TRBV12-4 with TRBJ2-5, with D perhaps matching TRBD1 or TRBD2 (5 bases each). The CDR3 consists of 15 residues. Trimming removed 5 bases from V and 3 bases from J, with 16 bases in between. The CDR3, as DNA: TGTGCCAGCAGTCCCGTGGGGGTGTGGGAAGAGACCCAGTACTTC. It translates to CASSPVGVWEETQYF.

In its sample, this clonotype was seen many times. The genes are TRBV24-1 and TRBJ2-7; 8 positions agree with TRBD1. V was pared by 2 bases and J by 6 bases, with 11 bases of the junction left unmatched. CDR3 size: 16 residues. Looked up from germline, CDR1 is KGHDR and CDR2 is SFDVKD. CDR3 sequence reads: CATSDSQTGAMVEQYF. CDR3 nucleotide sequence: TGTGCCACCAGTGATTCCCAGACAGGGGCTATGGTCGAGCAGTACTTC.

This clonotype was counted many times. The rearrangement links TRBV20-1 to TRBJ2-5; D tentatively reads TRBD1 or TRBD2 (6 bases each). The CDR3 sequence is 14 residues long. Between the trimmed V and J ends, which lost 6 bases and 1 base, there was a span of 15 bases. Per germline, CDR1 DFQATT and CDR2 SNEGSKA (reference sequence). CDR3 bases: TGCAGTGCGCGGGACACCTACTTCCAAGAGACCCAGTACTTC. Encoded protein: CSARDTYFQETQYF.

This clonotype is deemed medium-sized (0.01 to 0.1%). The chain joins TRBV6-1 to TRBJ2-7; 9 nucleotides align to TRBD1. Germline V gene lookup returns CDR1 MNHNS and CDR2 SASEGT. V trimming: 2 bases; J trimming: 5 bases; junction bases outside the gene matches: 4. This CDR3 contains 14 residues. The CDR3 DNA reads TGTGCCAGCAGTGAATTGACAGGGGGGGACGAGCAGTACTTC. It yields the protein CASSELTGGDEQYF.

This clonotype has a handful of counts. This sequence joins TRBV12-3 or TRBV12-4 and TRBJ1-2; D unresolved. This CDR3 has 16 amino acids. Deletions cut 3 bases from V and 6 bases from J, with 20 bases between. The CDR3 region has the DNA TGTGCCAGCAGTTTCGTATTAAGCGGAACCCAGGATGGCTACACCTTC. Translated, it gives CASSFVLSGTQDGYTF.

In its sample, this clonotype was seen many times. The chain couples TRBV27 to TRBJ2-5; 11 positions match TRBD2. Trimming took 3 bases from V and 3 from J; bases not matched to a gene: 3. The germline CDR1 and CDR2 sequences are MNHEY and SMNVEV (reference sequence). There are 15 residues in the CDR3. DNA for the CDR3: TGTGCCAGCAGTTTCGGGACTAGCGGAAAAGAGACCCAGTACTTC. Its translation: CASSFGTSGKETQYF.

Only a few counts were recorded for this clonotype. The chain combines TRBV20-1 with TRBJ1-1, with no clear D. V dropped 6 bases and J dropped 6 bases, with 17 bases sitting between them. Germline V gene data show CDR1 as DFQATT and CDR2 as SNEGSKA (reference sequence). The CDR3 is 13 residues long. CDR3 bases: TGCAGTGCCCCGGGTGAGGTGGACTCTGAAGCTTTCTTT. Protein: CSAPGEVDSEAFF.